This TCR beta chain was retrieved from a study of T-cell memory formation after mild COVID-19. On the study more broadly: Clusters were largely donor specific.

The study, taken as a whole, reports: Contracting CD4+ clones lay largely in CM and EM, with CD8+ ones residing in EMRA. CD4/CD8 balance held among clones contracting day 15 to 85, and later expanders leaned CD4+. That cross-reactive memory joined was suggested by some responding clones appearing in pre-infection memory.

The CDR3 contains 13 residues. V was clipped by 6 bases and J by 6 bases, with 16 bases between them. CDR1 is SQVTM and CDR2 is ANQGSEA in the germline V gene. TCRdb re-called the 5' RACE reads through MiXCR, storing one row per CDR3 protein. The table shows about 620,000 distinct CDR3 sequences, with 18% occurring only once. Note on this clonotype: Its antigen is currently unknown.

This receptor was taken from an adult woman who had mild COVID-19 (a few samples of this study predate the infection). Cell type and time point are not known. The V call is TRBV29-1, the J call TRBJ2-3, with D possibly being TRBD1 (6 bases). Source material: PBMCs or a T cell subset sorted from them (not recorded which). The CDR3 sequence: CSVQVRGWDTQYF. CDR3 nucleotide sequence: TGCAGCGTGCAGGTCAGGGGTTGGGATACGCAGTATTTT.